The 8 T cell receptor beta chains below were found in one sample sequenced in a study of T cells after yellow fever vaccination. TCRdb reanalysed the 5' RACE reads using MiXCR and keeps one entry per CDR3 protein. This table holds some 32,000 distinct CDR3 sequences, approximately 4.4% found once. The sample in question was CD8+ T cells sorted from PBMCs, obtained 5 days after the yellow fever booster vaccination. The source of these receptors is a man aged 25 to 40 who received the YFV17D yellow fever vaccine.

In this sample, this clonotype turned up many times. The J gene is TRBJ2-1, the V gene TRBV20-1; no clear D. In germline, CDR1 is DFQATT, CDR2 SNEGSKA (reference sequence). V lost 0 bases, J lost 10 bases, and 10 bases lay in between. This CDR3 has 12 residues. The CDR3 region has the DNA TGCAGTGCTAGAGATCCGGAGCAGGAGCAGTTCTTC. It yields the protein CSARDPEQEQFF.

This clonotype showed up many times. A read error may account for a junction end that differs from germline. J is TRBJ2-5 and V is TRBV4-1; D tentatively fits TRBD1 or TRBD2 (5 bases each). The germline gives CDR1 MGHRA, CDR2 YSYEKL. This CDR3 spans 12 amino acids. The CDR3 spells CASSQEGETQYF. CDR3 DNA sequence: TGTGCCAGCAGCCAAGAGGGGGAGACCCAGTACTTC.

This clonotype was counted many times. This chain links TRBV20-1 with TRBJ2-5; no clear D. Trimming took off 1 base at V and 7 bases at J, with 7 bases between the two ends. Germline lookup yields CDR1 DFQATT and CDR2 SNEGSKA (reference sequence). The CDR3 runs 11 residues. CDR3 amino acids: CSARGIGTQYF. CDR3 nucleotide sequence: TGCAGTGCTAGAGGAATCGGGACCCAGTACTTC.

This clonotype was detected many times. This rearrangement joins TRBV20-1 to TRBJ2-1; D is undetermined. The CDR3 is 10 amino acids. Germline CDR1 and CDR2: DFQATT and SNEGSKA (reference sequence). The V end was cut by 0 bases, the J end by 7 bases, with 1 base between. The CDR3 DNA is TGCAGTGCTAGAGAAAATGAGCAGTTCTTC. Translating it yields CSARENEQFF.

Ten or more counts support this clonotype. V gene TRBV29-1 combines with J gene TRBJ2-3; D possibly corresponds to TRBD1 (6 bases). CDR1 SQVTM and CDR2 ANQGSEA come from the germline V gene. This CDR3 region has 14 residues. V was trimmed by 4 bases and J by 0 bases, leaving 11 bases between them. In DNA, the CDR3 is TGCAGCGTTGCTTCAGGGGTTAGCACAGATACGCAGTATTTT. Amino acids: CSVASGVSTDTQYF.

This clonotype showed up just a few times. The CDR3 sequence: CASSQWEGPEETQYF. The CDR3 DNA follows: TGTGCCAGCAGCCAGTGGGAAGGCCCAGAAGAGACCCAGTACTTC. The chain carries TRBV3-1 and TRBJ2-5; D not certain. The CDR3 consists of 15 residues. The germline gives CDR1 LGHDT, CDR2 YNNKEL (reference sequence). Trimming shortened V by 3 bases and J by 3 bases, and 14 bases separated the two germline ends.

This clonotype was recorded many times. CDR3: CSAQAVPRGNQPQHF. The CDR3 coding sequence is TGCAGTGCTCAGGCCGTCCCCCGAGGCAATCAGCCCCAGCATTTT. The chain couples TRBV20-1 to TRBJ1-5; D gene unclear. Germline V gives CDR1 DFQATT, CDR2 SNEGSKA (reference sequence). V lost 5 bases and J lost 2, with 16 bases in between. The CDR3 runs 15 residues.

There are many counts of this clonotype. The rearrangement joins TRBV5-1 to TRBJ2-3; 14 bases line up with TRBD2. The CDR3 runs to 16 residues. Germline-derived CDR1 and CDR2 are SGHRS and YFSETQ. V gave up 4 bases and J gave up 5 bases; unmatched junction bases: 6. The CDR3 loop is CASSAGLAGVKDTQYF. For the CDR3, the DNA is TGCGCCAGCAGCGCGGGACTAGCGGGAGTTAAAGATACGCAGTATTTT.